The clone carrying this TCR beta chain occurred many times. The record originates from a study of T-cell reconstitution after alpha-beta-depleted transplantation in children. Unique molecular identifiers were incorporated into the prepared TCRbeta library. TCRdb analysed the PCR reads with MiXCR anew, one entry per CDR3 protein. The sample lists 300,000 or so distinct CDR3 sequences, approximately 9.6% occurring once. The starting material was PBMCs from the stem cell graft donor, obtained from the stem cell graft. The source is a human donor who donated a stem cell graft to a child with SCID.

The CDR3 nucleotides are TGCAGTGCTATGACAGGGTCGGGGGAGACCCAGTACTTC. It is translated as CSAMTGSGETQYF. The V and J genes are TRBV20-1 and TRBJ2-5, with 7 bases fitting TRBD1. This CDR3 is built from 13 residues. The germline CDR1 and CDR2 sequences are DFQATT and SNEGSKA (reference sequence). V dropped 4 bases and J dropped 5; count of bases not matched to a gene: 7.